This T cell receptor (beta chain) was documented in a study of control samples from healthy donors and cancer patients. Using immunoSEQ multiplex PCR, the repertoire was profiled, and TCRdb retains in-frame clones only, with some absent. This sample has under 75,000 clones, with roughly 85% found just once. Trimming left V 6 bases short and J 1 base short, with 18 bases between. CDR1 is MNHEY and CDR2 is SVGEGT in the germline V gene. This CDR3 comprises 16 residues. The chain has TRBV6-2 or TRBV6-3 and TRBJ1-2; TRBD1 is a possible D gene (6 bases). This clonotype was obtained from a man between 40 and 49 years old in good health. Source material: blood. CDR3 nucleotides: TGTGCCAGCAGCCCTGGACAGAAGCCAATTAACTATGGCTACACCTTC. Translation gives CASSPGQKPINYGYTF.